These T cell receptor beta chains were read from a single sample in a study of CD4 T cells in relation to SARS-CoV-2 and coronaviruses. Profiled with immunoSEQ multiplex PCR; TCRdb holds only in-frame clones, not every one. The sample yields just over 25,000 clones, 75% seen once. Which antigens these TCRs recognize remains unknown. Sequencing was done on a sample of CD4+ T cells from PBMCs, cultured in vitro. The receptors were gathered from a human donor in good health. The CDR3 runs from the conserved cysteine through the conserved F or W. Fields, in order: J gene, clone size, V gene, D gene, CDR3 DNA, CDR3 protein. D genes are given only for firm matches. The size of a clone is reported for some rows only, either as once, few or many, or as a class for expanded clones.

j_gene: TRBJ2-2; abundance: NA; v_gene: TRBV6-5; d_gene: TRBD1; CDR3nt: TGTGCCAGTGGGGGGACAGGGAACACCGGGGAGCTGTTTTTT; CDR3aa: CASGGTGNTGELFF
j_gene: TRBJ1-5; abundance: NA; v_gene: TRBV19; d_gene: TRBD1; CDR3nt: TGTGCCAGTAGTATCGGGACAGGAGGCAATCAGCCCCAGCATTTT; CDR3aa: CASSIGTGGNQPQHF
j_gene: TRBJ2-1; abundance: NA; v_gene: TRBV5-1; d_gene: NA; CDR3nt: TGCGCCAGCAGCTTGGTGGTGAACAATGAGCAGTTCTTC; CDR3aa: CASSLVVNNEQFF
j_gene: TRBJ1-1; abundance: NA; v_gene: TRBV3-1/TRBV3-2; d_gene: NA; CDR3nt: TGTGCCAGCAGCCAAGATCCAGGGGACACTGAAGCTTTCTTT; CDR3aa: CASSQDPGDTEAFF
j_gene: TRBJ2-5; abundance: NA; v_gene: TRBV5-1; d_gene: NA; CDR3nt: TGCGCCAGCAGCTCCTTAGACGCGGGTGAGACCCAGTACTTC; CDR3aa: CASSSLDAGETQYF
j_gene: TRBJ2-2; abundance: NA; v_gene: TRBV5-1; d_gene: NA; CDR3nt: TGCGCCAGCAGCTTGGGTATCAACGGGGAGCTGTTTTTT; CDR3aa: CASSLGINGELFF
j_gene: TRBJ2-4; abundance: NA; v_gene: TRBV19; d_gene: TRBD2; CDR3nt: TGTGCCAGCACCGGGACTAGCGGGAGAGTTCAGTACTTC; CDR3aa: CASTGTSGRVQYF
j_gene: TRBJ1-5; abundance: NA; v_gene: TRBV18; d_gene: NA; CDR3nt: TGTGCCAGCTCACCGACATCTGATCAGCCCCAGCATTTT; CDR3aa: CASSPTSDQPQHF
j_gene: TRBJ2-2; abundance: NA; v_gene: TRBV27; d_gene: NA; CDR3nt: TGTGCCAGCAGTTTCGCGACTCCCACCGGGGAGCTGTTTTTT; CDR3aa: CASSFATPTGELFF
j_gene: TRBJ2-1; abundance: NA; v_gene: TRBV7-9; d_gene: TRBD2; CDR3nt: TGTGCCAGCAGCTTGGGCGTAGGGACTAGCGGGGGGGCGGGCAATGAGCAGTTCTTC; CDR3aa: CASSLGVGTSGGAGNEQFF
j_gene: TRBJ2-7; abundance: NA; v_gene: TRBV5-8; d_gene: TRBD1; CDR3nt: TGTGCCAGCAGCTTGTCGGGACAGTACGAGCAGTACTTC; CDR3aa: CASSLSGQYEQYF
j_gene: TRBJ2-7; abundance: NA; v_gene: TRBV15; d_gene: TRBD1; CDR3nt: TGTGCCACCAGCCGACCCCAGGGGGCGTACGAGCAGTACTTC; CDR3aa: CATSRPQGAYEQYF
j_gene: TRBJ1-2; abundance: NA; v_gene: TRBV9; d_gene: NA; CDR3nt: TGTGCCAGCAGGTCGGACAGAGTTAACTATGGCTACACCTTC; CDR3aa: CASRSDRVNYGYTF
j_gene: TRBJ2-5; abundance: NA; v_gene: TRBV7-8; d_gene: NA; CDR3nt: TGTGCCAGCAGCATGTACAGGGATGACGAGACCCAGTACTTC; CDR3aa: CASSMYRDDETQYF
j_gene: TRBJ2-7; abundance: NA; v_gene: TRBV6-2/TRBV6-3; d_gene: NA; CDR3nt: TGTGCCAGCAGTCCCCCCAGCGGGACACCCTCCTACGAGCAGTACTTC; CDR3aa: CASSPPSGTPSYEQYF
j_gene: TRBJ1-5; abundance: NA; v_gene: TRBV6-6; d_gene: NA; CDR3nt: TGTGCCAGCACCTCACTGGGAGGGCTGGGGTATCAGCCCCAGCATTTT; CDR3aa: CASTSLGGLGYQPQHF
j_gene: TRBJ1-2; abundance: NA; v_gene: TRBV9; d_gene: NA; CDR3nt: TGTGCCAGCAGCGTAGTAGCAGGGGCGGCCTATGGCTACACCTTC; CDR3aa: CASSVVAGAAYGYTF
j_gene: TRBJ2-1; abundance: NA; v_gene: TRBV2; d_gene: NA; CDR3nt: TGTGCCAGCAATCCGTCCAGCTCCTACAATGAGCAGTTCTTC; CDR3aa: CASNPSSSYNEQFF
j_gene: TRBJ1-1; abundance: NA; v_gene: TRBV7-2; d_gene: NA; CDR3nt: TGTGCCAGCAGCCCCCCAAGGGGGGGGCTCACTGAAGCTTTCTTT; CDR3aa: CASSPPRGGLTEAFF
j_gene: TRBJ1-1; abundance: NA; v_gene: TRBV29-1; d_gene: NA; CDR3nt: TGCAGCGTTGGAGCTGTTGTAGGGGCGGAAGCTTTCTTT; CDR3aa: CSVGAVVGAEAFF
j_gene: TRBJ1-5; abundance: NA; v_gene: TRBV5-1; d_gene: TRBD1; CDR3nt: TGCGCCAGCAGCTGGGGACAGGGCCAGCCCCAGCATTTT; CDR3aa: CASSWGQGQPQHF
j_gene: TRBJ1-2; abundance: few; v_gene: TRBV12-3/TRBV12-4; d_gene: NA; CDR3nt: TGTGCCAGCAGCTGGGGGCAGAACTATGGCTACACCTTC; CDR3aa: CASSWGQNYGYTF
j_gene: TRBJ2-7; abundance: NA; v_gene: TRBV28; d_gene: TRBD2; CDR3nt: TGTGCCAGCAGTCTCAATAGCGGGAGTCTCTACGAGCAGTACTTC; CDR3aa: CASSLNSGSLYEQYF
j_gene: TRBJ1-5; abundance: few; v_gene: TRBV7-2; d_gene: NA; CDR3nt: TGTGCCAGCAGCCCTCAGGCAGTATTGAATCAGCCCCAGCATTTT; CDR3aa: CASSPQAVLNQPQHF
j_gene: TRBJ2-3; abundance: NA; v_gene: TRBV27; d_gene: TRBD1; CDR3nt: TGTGCCAGCAGTTTCAGGGGGCCCACAGATACGCAGTATTTT; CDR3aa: CASSFRGPTDTQYF
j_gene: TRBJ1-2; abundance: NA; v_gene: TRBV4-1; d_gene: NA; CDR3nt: TGCGCCAGCAGCCAAGGAAGGGAGCCCTATGGCTACACCTTC; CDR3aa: CASSQGREPYGYTF
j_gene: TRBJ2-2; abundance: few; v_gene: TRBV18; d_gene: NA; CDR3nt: TGTGCCAGCTCACCACCGAACGATGGGGGTTCCGGGGAGCTGTTTTTT; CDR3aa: CASSPPNDGGSGELFF
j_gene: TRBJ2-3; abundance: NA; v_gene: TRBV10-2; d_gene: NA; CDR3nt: TGCGCCAGCAAGTTGGACTACGGTACAACGCAGTATTTT; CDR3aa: CASKLDYGTTQYF
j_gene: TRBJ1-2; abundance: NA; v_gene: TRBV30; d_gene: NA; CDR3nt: TGTGCCTGGAGTGTAATGTTGCAGGGATTGATCGCCCGTCGCTACACCTTC; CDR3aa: CAWSVMLQGLIARRYTF
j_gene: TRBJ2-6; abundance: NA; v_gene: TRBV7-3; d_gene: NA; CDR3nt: TGTGCCAGCAGCTTATGGAATACCGGGGCCAACGTCCTGACTTTC; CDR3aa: CASSLWNTGANVLTF
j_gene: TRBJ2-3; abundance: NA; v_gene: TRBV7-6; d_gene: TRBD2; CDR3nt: TGTGCCAGCAGCCTGGCCCTGACTAGCGGTATCACAGATACGCAGTATTTT; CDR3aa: CASSLALTSGITDTQYF
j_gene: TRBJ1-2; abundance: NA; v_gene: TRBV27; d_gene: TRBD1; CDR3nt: TGTGCCAGCAGCCCGCGGGGGACAGAAACTTTCTATGGCTACACCTTC; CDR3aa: CASSPRGTETFYGYTF
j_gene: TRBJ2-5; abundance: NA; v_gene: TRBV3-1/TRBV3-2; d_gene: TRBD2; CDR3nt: TGTGCCAGCAGCCAAGTGAGCGGGGTCGAGACCCAGTACTTC; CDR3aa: CASSQVSGVETQYF
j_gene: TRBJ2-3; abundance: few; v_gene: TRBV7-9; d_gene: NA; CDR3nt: TGTGCCAGCAGCCATGGCCCAGATACGCAGTATTTT; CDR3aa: CASSHGPDTQYF
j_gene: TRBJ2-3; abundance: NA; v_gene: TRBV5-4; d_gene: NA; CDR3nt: TGTGCCAGCTCGCGGAACCTAGGAAACACAGATACGCAGTATTTT; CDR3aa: CASSRNLGNTDTQYF
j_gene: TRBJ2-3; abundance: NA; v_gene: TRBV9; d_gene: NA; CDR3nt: TGTGCCAGCAGCGTAGGGGTCGGAAGCACAGATACGCAGTATTTT; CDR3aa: CASSVGVGSTDTQYF
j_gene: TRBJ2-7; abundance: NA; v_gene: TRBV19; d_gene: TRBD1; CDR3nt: TGTGCCAGTAGTATAGCCGGGACAGGGGTCTACGAGCAGTACTTC; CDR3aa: CASSIAGTGVYEQYF
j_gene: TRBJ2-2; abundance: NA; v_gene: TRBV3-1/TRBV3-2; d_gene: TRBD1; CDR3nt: TGTGCCAGCAGCCGAAATCCGCCGGGACAGGGGACCGGGGAGCTGTTTTTT; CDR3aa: CASSRNPPGQGTGELFF
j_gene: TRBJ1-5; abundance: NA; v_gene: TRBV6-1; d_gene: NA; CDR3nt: TGTGCCAGCAGTGAAGCGGGGCGACAGCCCCAGCATTTT; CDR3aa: CASSEAGRQPQHF
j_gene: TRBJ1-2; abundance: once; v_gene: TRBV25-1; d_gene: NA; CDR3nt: TGTGCCAGCAGTGAAGGTGACCAGGTTAATGATGGCTACACCTTC; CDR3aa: CASSEGDQVNDGYTF
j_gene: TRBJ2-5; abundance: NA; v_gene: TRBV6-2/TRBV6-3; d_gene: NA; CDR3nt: TGTGCCAGCAGTCTCATCTCGGGGGAGACCCAGTACTTC; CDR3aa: CASSLISGETQYF
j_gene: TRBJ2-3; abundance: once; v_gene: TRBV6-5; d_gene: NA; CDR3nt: TGTGCCAGCAGAGGGACAAAAGATACGCAGTATTTT; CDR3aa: CASRGTKDTQYF